This T cell receptor beta chain was retrieved from a study of cytomegalovirus exposure and HLA in healthy donors. Vbeta (60) and Jbeta (13) primers were used in the PCR. Profiled with immunoSEQ multiplex PCR; TCRdb holds only in-frame clones, not every one. The profile shows 120,000 to 150,000 clones, 60% to 85% of them singletons. Findings and caveats of the study: Being productive about 87% or about 30% of the time was typical of most TCR beta V segments in an earlier analysis.

This CDR3 spans 15 amino acids. V was pared by 5 bases and J by 7 bases, with 10 bases of the junction left unmatched. Per germline, CDR1 WNHNN and CDR2 SYGVQD (reference sequence). A word on this clone: Its target is unknown.

The specimen was PBMCs. The J gene is TRBJ2-1, the V gene TRBV10-1; 8 nucleotides line up with TRBD2. This clonotype was obtained from a man in his late teens or twenties in good health and CMV-seronegative. CDR3 nucleotide sequence: TGCGCCAGCAGTATGAGAGCGGGAGCTGAAAATGAGCAGTTCTTC. Its protein product is CASSMRAGAENEQFF.